The 3 T cell receptor beta chains listed next were all sequenced from one sample in a study of blood T cell repertoires in COVID-19. Here immunoSEQ multiplex PCR was the method, and the copy in TCRdb shows in-frame clones only, minus some. Counted here are around 230,000 clones, approximately 90% occurring once; the ten biggest clones make up roughly 2.7%. Specimen: PBMCs or T cells enriched from blood (not recorded which). Every receptor here comes from a woman aged 25 to 45 who had recovered from COVID-19.

Only a few counts were recorded for this clone. The chain joins TRBV2 to TRBJ1-4; 9 nucleotides align to TRBD1. CDR1 and CDR2 (germline): SNHLY, FYNNEI. The CDR3 has 13 amino acids. V lost 6 bases to trimming and J lost 14 bases; unmatched junction nucleotides: 10. The CDR3 is CASSRQGDVSLFF. DNA of the CDR3: TGTGCCAGCAGCCGACAGGGGGATGTGTCGCTGTTTTTT.

This clone has just one count. The chain combines TRBV16 with TRBJ1-2; D unresolved. Trimming stripped 1 base from V and 3 bases from J, with 9 bases between. CDR1 KGHSY and CDR2 FQNENV come from the germline V gene. The CDR3 has 14 residues. The CDR3 DNA reads as TGTGCCAGCAGCCAATTGCGGTCGGACTATGGCTACACCTTC. It codes for CASSQLRSDYGYTF.

The rearrangement links TRBV14 to TRBJ2-1, with D possibly being TRBD1 (6 bases). CDR1 is SGHDN and CDR2 is FVKESK in the germline V gene. V dropped 2 bases and J dropped 7 bases, with 9 bases sitting between them. CDR3 length: 13 amino acids. This CDR3 is CASSQSRGNEQFF. CDR3 DNA: TGTGCCAGCAGCCAATCAAGGGGGAATGAGCAGTTCTTC.